These 14 T cell receptor beta chains came from one sample sequenced in a study of patients and donors after allogeneic stem cell transplantation. Each CDR3 protein is one row after TCRdb ran MiXCR on the RT-PCR reads. Among about 110,000 distinct CDR3 sequences listed, roughly 35% were seen once. The source material was blood, either unsorted or a sorted T cell fraction (not recorded which). The receptors come from a human donor who was either an allogeneic HSCT recipient or a stem cell or donor lymphocyte infusion donor (not recorded which). It is not recorded whose cells these are; they may come from a transplant donor.

J is TRBJ2-2 and V is TRBV9; maybe TRBD1 (6 bases). With 0 bases removed from V and 0 bases from J, the gap between germline ends came to 9 bases. Looked up from germline, CDR1 is SGDLS and CDR2 is YYNGEE. The CDR3 extends over 16 amino acids. The chain's CDR3 is CASSVGGTPNTGELFF. In DNA form, the CDR3 reads TGTGCCAGCAGCGTAGGAGGGACACCGAACACCGGGGAGCTGTTTTTT.

This clonotype was recorded a few times. The gene calls are TRBV3-1 and TRBJ1-5, with TRBD1 identical over 7 bases. The CDR3 sequence is 12 residues long. Germline CDR1 reads LGHDT; CDR2 reads YNNKEL (reference sequence). V was pared by 8 bases and J by 2 bases, with 0 bases of the junction left unmatched. As DNA, the CDR3 is TGTGCCAGCGGGACAGGCAATCAGCCCCAGCATTTT. Residues: CASGTGNQPQHF. The whole variable domain, remainder taken from reference TRBV3-1 and TRBJ1-5, is DTAVSQTPKYLVTQMGNDKSIKCEQNLGHDTMYWYKQDSKKFLKIMFSYNNKELIINETVPNRFSPKSPDKAHLNLHINSLELGDSAVYFCASGTGNQPQHFGDGTRLSIL.

The chain recombines TRBV12-3 or TRBV12-4 with TRBJ1-5; 7 bases align to TRBD1. The length of the CDR3 is 15 residues. Unmatched junction bases numbered 8, after V lost 3 bases and J lost 6 bases. As DNA, the CDR3 is TGTGCCAGCAGTTTTATAGGGGGCGTGGGTCAGCCCCAGCATTTT. Translating it yields CASSFIGGVGQPQHF.

The genes are TRBV15 and TRBJ1-4; D gene uncertain. Germline V CDR1 and CDR2: LNHNV, YYDKDF (reference sequence). V was clipped by 0 bases and J by 10 bases, with 15 bases between them. The CDR3 loop spans 15 amino acids. Here the CDR3 DNA reads TGTGCCACCAGCAGAGATAGGGAAGGAACGGTAAAACTGTTTTTT. Translated: CATSRDREGTVKLFF.

The chain links TRBV4-3 to TRBJ1-1; unclear D gene. Deletions cut 1 base from V and 6 bases from J, with 15 bases between. The CDR3 is 15 amino acids. Looked up from germline, CDR1 is LGHNA and CDR2 is YSLEER. Here the CDR3 DNA reads TGCGCCAGCAGCCAAGGGGGTTGGGGAAGGGCTGAAGCTTTCTTT. This translates into CASSQGGWGRAEAFF.

V and J are TRBV5-1 and TRBJ2-2, with 9 positions matching TRBD2. Germline lookup yields CDR1 SGHRS and CDR2 YFSETQ. V lost 5 bases, J lost 4 bases, and 3 bases stayed unmatched. The CDR3 spans 14 residues. In nucleotides, the CDR3 is TGCGCCAGCAGGCTAGCGGGACTCACCGGGGAGCTGTTTTTT. This encodes CASRLAGLTGELFF.

This chain joins TRBV20-1 and TRBJ1-1; no reliable D call. The CDR3 runs to 13 residues. With 0 bases removed from V and 1 base from J, the gap between germline ends came to 6 bases. Germline CDR1 and CDR2: DFQATT and SNEGSKA (reference sequence). This chain's CDR3 is CSARDSSNTEAFF. The CDR3, as DNA: TGCAGTGCTAGAGACAGTTCGAACACTGAAGCTTTCTTT.

This clonotype was seen more than once but under ten times. This chain links TRBV28 with TRBJ2-2, with TRBD1 identical over 8 bases. After removal of 9 bases from V and 6 bases from J, the junction contained 3 bases not matched to a gene. The germline V gene encodes CDR1 MDHEN and CDR2 SYDVKM. The CDR3 consists of 12 residues. As DNA, the CDR3 is TGTGCCAGTAGCAGGGGGCCCGGGGAGCTGTTTTTT. This translates into CASSRGPGELFF.

A word on this clonotype: Since the CDR3 does not end with the conserved phenylalanine or tryptophan, this likely comes from a read error. The chain is built from TRBV12-3 or TRBV12-4 and TRBJ1-5; 7 nucleotides match TRBD1. V lost 7 bases and J lost 7; bases outside the gene matches: 7. The length of the CDR3 is 13 residues. The CDR3 protein is CASKFRGNQPQHL. As DNA, the CDR3 is TGTGCCAGCAAATTCAGGGGGAACCAGCCCCAGCATTTG.

The table lists this clonotype with a few counts. The CDR3 region has the DNA TGTGCCAGCAGCCCTACTAGGGAACTCTACGAGCAGTACTTC. Translated: CASSPTRELYEQYF. The chain joins TRBV7-6 to TRBJ2-7, with D possibly TRBD2 on 5 matching bases. There are 14 residues in the CDR3. Per germline, CDR1 SGHVS and CDR2 FNYEAQ. V gave up 5 bases and J gave up 3 bases, with 14 bases separating them.

This clonotype was recorded a few times. The rearrangement joins TRBV7-9 to TRBJ2-7; TRBD2 is a possible D gene (5 bases). This CDR3 is 17 amino acids long. Germline V lookup: CDR1 SEHNR, CDR2 FQNEAQ (reference sequence). The ends were cut back, 2 bases at V and 2 bases at J, with 19 bases in the middle. The CDR3 DNA follows: TGTGCCAGCAGCTTATGGACCCTCTCGCGGGTGGCCTACGAGCAGTACTTC. As protein: CASSLWTLSRVAYEQYF.

This clonotype was detected a few times. The V call is TRBV7-9, the J call TRBJ1-6; possibly TRBD1 for D (5 bases). V was cut by 5 bases and J by 15 bases, with 14 bases left in between. Germline CDR1 SEHNR, CDR2 FQNEAQ (reference sequence). CDR3 length: 12 residues. The CDR3 DNA is TGTGCCAGCAGCCAAACGGGGCAGCACCTCCACTTT. This encodes CASSQTGQHLHF.

This clonotype was picked up a small number of times. The V call is TRBV11-3, the J call TRBJ1-4; 7 bases match TRBD1. With V trimmed by 5 bases and J by 6 bases, 6 bases remained unmatched. In germline, CDR1 is SGHNT, CDR2 YENEEA. This CDR3 has 14 residues. This chain's CDR3 is CASSPGQVYEKLFF. CDR3 DNA: TGTGCCAGCAGCCCAGGACAGGTTTATGAAAAACTGTTTTTT.

The V call is TRBV24-1, the J call TRBJ2-1, with D possibly being TRBD2 (6 bases). Germline V CDR1 and CDR2: KGHDR, SFDVKD. This CDR3 has 16 amino acids. V lost 0 bases, J lost 9 bases, and 17 bases lay in between. CDR3 sequence (DNA): TGTGCCACCAGTGATTTGGGCGGGACCTCACCCGGTGAGCAGTTCTTC. It codes for CATSDLGGTSPGEQFF.